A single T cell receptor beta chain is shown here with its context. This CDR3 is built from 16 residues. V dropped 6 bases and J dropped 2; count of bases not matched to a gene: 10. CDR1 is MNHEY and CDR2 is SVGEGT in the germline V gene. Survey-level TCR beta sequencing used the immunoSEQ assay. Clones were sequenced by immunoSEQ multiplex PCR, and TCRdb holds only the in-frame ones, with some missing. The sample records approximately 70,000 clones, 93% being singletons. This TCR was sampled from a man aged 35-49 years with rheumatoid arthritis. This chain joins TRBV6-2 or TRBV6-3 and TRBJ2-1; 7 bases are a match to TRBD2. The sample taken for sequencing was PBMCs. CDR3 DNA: TGTGCCAGCAGCAGAACAGCTAGCGGACCCTACAATGAGCAGTTCTTC. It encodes CASSRTASGPYNEQFF.